The T cell receptor (beta chain) described here comes from a study of blood T cell repertoires in COVID-19. Study background: Spain, Italy and the United States supplied samples that represented acute and convalescent COVID-19. PBMCs, B-cell-depleted T cells, or T cells were the source of the cDNA or gDNA that made up the material.

V lost 0 bases and J lost 4, with 13 bases in between. Germline values: CDR1 LGHNA, CDR2 YNFKEQ. The CDR3 is made up of 15 amino acids. As processed by the authors: Estimation of nucleated cell counts was performed using reference gene primer amplification. Libraries were prepared by immunoSEQ multiplex PCR; TCRdb keeps only in-frame clonotypes and omits some of them. D and trimming come from the DNA, and the V and J calls and clone size come from that table. The data contain about 160,000 clones, about 85% of them singletons. This sequence originates from a human donor with acute or convalescent COVID-19. The donor label of this sample is uncertain. The material sequenced was peripheral blood. The chain has TRBV4-2 and TRBJ2-7; D is ambiguous. The CDR3 protein is CASSQDGNERYEQYF. CDR3 nucleotide sequence: TGTGCCAGCAGCCAAGATGGAAACGAGCGATACGAGCAGTACTTC.